Each of the 24 T cell receptor beta chains below was sequenced from the same sample in a study of monozygotic twins with inflammatory bowel disease (dated by TCRdb to between 2018 and 2021). Library creation used 5' RACE. Sequencing was carried out with an Illumina HiSeq 2500. The reads underwent TCRdb reprocessing, giving one record for each CDR3 protein sequence and no DNA. This sample's records show some 100,000 distinct CDR3 sequences. The top ten constitute 12% of the sample. The sequenced material came from blood. The receptors come from a human donor with ulcerative colitis or Crohn's disease, or a healthy co-twin of an affected twin (not recorded which).

The rearrangement uses TRBV5-4 and TRBJ1-2. The CDR3 totals 15 residues. Germline CDR1 is SGHNT and CDR2 is YYREEE (reference sequence). CDR3 region: CASSLAGRPNYGYTF.

The genes are TRBV5-6 and TRBJ2-6; TCRdb gives TRBD2 as the D gene, but with no DNA this cannot be confirmed. This CDR3 contains 15 residues. Germline CDR1 is SGHDT and CDR2 is YYEEEE. This CDR3 is CASSQGLSGANVLTF.

V gene TRBV29-1 combines with J gene TRBJ2-1; TCRdb's D call of TRBD1 is untestable without DNA. CDR1 is SQVTM and CDR2 is ANQGSEA in the germline V gene. The CDR3 totals 13 residues. The CDR3 sequence is CSVGTGDHNEQFF.

The chain uses TRBV5-1 and TRBJ1-4; TCRdb reports TRBD1, a call that lacks DNA to check it against. Germline-derived CDR1 and CDR2 are SGHRS and YFSETQ. The CDR3 spans 16 residues. The CDR3 reads CASSLGYREANEKLFF.

The chain combines TRBV5-5 with TRBJ1-4; TCRdb reports TRBD1, a call that lacks DNA to check it against. CDR3 length: 15 amino acids. Germline-derived CDR1 and CDR2 are SGHKS and YYEKEE (reference sequence). CDR3 region: CASSWFQGGGEKLFF.

The rearrangement links TRBV5-6 to TRBJ2-4; the TCRdb call, TRBD1, lacks DNA for checking. The CDR3 has 16 amino acids. Germline values: CDR1 SGHDT, CDR2 YYEEEE. The CDR3 loop reads CASSTQGLIAKNIQYF. Using reference TRBV5-6 and TRBJ2-4 for the parts outside the CDR3, the full variable domain is DAGVTQSPTHLIKTRGQQVTLRCSPKSGHDTVSWYQQALGQGPQFIFQYYEEEERQRGNFPDRFSGHQFPNYSSELNVNALLLGDSALYLCASSTQGLIAKNIQYFGAGTRLSVL.

V is TRBV15 and J is TRBJ2-2; there is no DNA to check the TCRdb D call of TRBD1. Per the germline V gene, CDR1 is LNHNV and CDR2 is YYDKDF (reference sequence). CDR3 length: 15 residues. CDR3 sequence: CATSGTGDGTGELFF.

The rearrangement uses TRBV5-1 and TRBJ1-6; TCRdb picks TRBD1, but there is no DNA to check that call. The germline CDR1 and CDR2 sequences are SGHRS and YFSETQ. The CDR3 runs to 17 residues. CDR3 residues: CASSSLPPTGDNSPLHF.

The V and J genes are TRBV7-2 and TRBJ2-2. Germline CDR1 reads SGHTA; CDR2 reads FQGNSA. The CDR3 has 15 amino acids. CDR3 protein: CASSPQWTNTWELFF. The variable domain in full, with the rest retrieved from reference TRBV7-2 and TRBJ2-2, is GAGVSQSPSNKVTEKGKDVELRCDPISGHTALYWYRQSLGQGLEFLIYFQGNSAPDKSGLPSDRFSAERTGGSVSTLTIQRTQQEDSAVYLCASSPQWTNTWELFFGEGSRLTVL.

This CDR3 reads CASSYDDFDTGELFF. This chain uses TRBV6-2 or TRBV6-3 with TRBJ2-2. The CDR3 runs 15 residues. CDR1 is MNHEY, CDR2 SVGEGT, per germline.

The chain uses TRBV28 and TRBJ2-3. The CDR3 extends over 15 amino acids. Germline CDR1 is MDHEN and CDR2 is SYDVKM. This chain's CDR3 is CASSNSGDRTDTQYF.

CDR3 residues: CASSQLAGGSTGELFF. The chain joins TRBV27 to TRBJ2-2; TCRdb reports TRBD2, a call that lacks DNA to check it against. Germline V gene data show CDR1 as MNHEY and CDR2 as SMNVEV (reference sequence). The CDR3 spans 16 residues.

This chain connects TRBV6-2 or TRBV6-3 to TRBJ1-2; TCRdb names TRBD1, which stays unverified in the absence of DNA. The CDR3 is made up of 18 amino acids. Germline values: CDR1 MNHEY, CDR2 SVGEGT. CDR3 protein: CASSGPDLPPGLGYGYTF.

This chain joins TRBV7-2 and TRBJ2-3. Germline V lookup: CDR1 SGHTA, CDR2 FQGNSA. The CDR3 is made up of 13 amino acids. CDR3 loop: CASRPPGADTQYF.

The chain combines TRBV28 with TRBJ2-1; TCRdb selects TRBD1, and the lack of DNA leaves this call unchecked. Germline V gene lookup returns CDR1 MDHEN and CDR2 SYDVKM. The CDR3 spans 16 residues. The CDR3 sequence: CASSTPTLGSYNEQFF.

The rearrangement uses TRBV7-2 and TRBJ2-7; the D call of TRBD1 rests on TCRdb alone, since no DNA is present to check it. CDR3 size: 14 residues. Germline V gene sequence: CDR1 SGHTA, CDR2 FQGNSA. This chain's CDR3 is CASSPRPDSYEQYF.

V gene TRBV12-3 or TRBV12-4 combines with J gene TRBJ2-2. The CDR3 sequence is 15 residues long. CDR3 loop: CACSFRGGDTGELFF.

V and J are TRBV20-1 and TRBJ2-7. CDR3 length: 14 amino acids. Germline V CDR1 and CDR2: DFQATT, SNEGSKA (reference sequence). CDR3: CSARGVAGSYEQYF.

The chain's CDR3 is CASSFGGSGEYEFF. J is TRBJ2-1 and V is TRBV5-5. Germline CDR1 and CDR2: SGHKS and YYEKEE (reference sequence). This CDR3 is built from 14 residues.

The rearrangement uses TRBV9 and TRBJ2-7; the D gene TCRdb calls, TRBD1, cannot be checked with no DNA. Germline CDR1 reads SGDLS; CDR2 reads YYNGEE. The length of the CDR3 is 14 residues. CDR3 residues: CASSIAPRDYEQYF.

This rearrangement joins TRBV25-1 to TRBJ2-2; TCRdb's assignment of TRBD1 cannot be checked, as there is no DNA. Germline V lookup: CDR1 MGHDK, CDR2 SYGVNS. The CDR3 loop spans 14 amino acids. CDR3 loop: CASSDQGRTGELFF.

The V gene is TRBV20-1, the J gene TRBJ1-5. Germline CDR1 and CDR2: DFQATT and SNEGSKA (reference sequence). The CDR3 is 13 amino acids. CDR3 residues: CSATQVSNQPQHF.

This rearrangement joins TRBV27 to TRBJ2-7; the D call of TRBD2 rests on TCRdb alone, since no DNA is present to check it. Germline CDR1 reads MNHEY; CDR2 reads SMNVEV (reference sequence). The CDR3 runs 18 residues. CDR3 residues: CASSFDSGGSRSSYEQYF.

The chain joins TRBV5-4 to TRBJ1-1. Germline V lookup: CDR1 SGHNT, CDR2 YYREEE (reference sequence). The CDR3 is 13 amino acids. CDR3 region: CASSLMQNTEAFF.